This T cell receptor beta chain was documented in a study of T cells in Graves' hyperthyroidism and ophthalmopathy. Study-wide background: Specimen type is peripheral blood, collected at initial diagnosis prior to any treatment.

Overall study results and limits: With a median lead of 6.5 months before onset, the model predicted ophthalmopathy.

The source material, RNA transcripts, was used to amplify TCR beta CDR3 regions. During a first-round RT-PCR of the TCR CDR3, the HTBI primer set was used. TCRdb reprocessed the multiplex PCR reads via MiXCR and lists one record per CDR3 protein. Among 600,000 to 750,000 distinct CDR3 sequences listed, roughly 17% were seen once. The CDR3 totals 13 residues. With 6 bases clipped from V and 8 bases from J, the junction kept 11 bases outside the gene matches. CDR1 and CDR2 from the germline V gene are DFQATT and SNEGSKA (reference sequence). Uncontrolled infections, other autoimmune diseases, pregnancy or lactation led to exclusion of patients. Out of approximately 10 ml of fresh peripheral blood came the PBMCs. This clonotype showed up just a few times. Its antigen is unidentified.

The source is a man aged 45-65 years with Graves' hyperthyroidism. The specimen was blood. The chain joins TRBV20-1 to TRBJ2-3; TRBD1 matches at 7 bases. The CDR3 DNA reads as TGCAGTGCCGCGAGACAGGGCGACGGTACGCAGTATTTT. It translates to CSAARQGDGTQYF.